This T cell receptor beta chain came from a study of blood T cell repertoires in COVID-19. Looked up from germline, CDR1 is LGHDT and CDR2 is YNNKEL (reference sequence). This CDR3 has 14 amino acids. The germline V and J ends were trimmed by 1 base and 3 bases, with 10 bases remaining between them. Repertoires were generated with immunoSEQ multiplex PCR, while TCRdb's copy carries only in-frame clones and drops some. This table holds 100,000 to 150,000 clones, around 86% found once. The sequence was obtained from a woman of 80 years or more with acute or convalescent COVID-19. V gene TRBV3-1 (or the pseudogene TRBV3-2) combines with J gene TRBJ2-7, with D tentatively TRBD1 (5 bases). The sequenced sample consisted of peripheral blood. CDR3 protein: CASSQGETGYEQYF. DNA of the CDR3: TGTGCCAGCAGCCAAGGGGAAACAGGCTACGAGCAGTACTTC.